Sequencing of this TCR beta chain was carried out in a study of T cells in localized non-small cell lung cancer. Findings and caveats of the study: Among the top 100 tumor clones, a median about 59 appeared in adjacent lung. Because researchers sequenced only one region of the tumor, heterogeneity is still possible.

A word on this clone: Antigen unknown.

The germline V gene has CDR1 SNHLY and CDR2 FYNNEI. Trimming removed 6 bases from V and 0 bases from J, with 11 bases in between. The CDR3 covers 15 residues. TCRdb's table, derived via immunoSEQ multiplex PCR, lists solely in-frame clones and lacks some. The table records around 26,000 clones, about 90% of them present only once. Source: peripheral blood, taken before any cancer treatment. The source of this sequence is a woman between 35 and 70 years old with stage I lung adenocarcinoma. The chain carries TRBV2 and TRBJ2-2; possible D gene TRBD2, 5 bases. CDR3 sequence reads: CASRATRANTGELFF. CDR3 nucleotides: TGTGCCAGCAGGGCCACTAGAGCGAACACCGGGGAGCTGTTTTTT.